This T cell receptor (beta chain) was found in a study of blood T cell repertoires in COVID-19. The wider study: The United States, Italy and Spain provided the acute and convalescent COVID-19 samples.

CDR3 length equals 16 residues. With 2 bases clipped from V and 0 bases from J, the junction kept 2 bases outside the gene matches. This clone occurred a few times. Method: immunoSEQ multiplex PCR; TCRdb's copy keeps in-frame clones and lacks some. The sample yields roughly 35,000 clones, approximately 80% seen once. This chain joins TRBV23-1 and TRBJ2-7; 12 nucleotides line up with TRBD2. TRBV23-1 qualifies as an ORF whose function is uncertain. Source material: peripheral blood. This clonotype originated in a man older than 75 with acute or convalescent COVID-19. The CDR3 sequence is CASSQKTSGSSYEQYF. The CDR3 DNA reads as TGCGCCAGCAGTCAAAAGACTAGCGGGAGCTCCTACGAGCAGTACTTC.